This entry features one T cell receptor beta chain sequence. Its target is unknown. The data originate from a study of OX40 agonist ivuxolimab in advanced cancers. Study information: Three patients, one with hepatocellular carcinoma and two with cutaneous melanoma, responded partially.

Repertoires were generated with immunoSEQ multiplex PCR, while TCRdb's copy carries only in-frame clones and drops some. The data contain fewer than 50,000 clones, about 89% of them singletons. From germline, CDR1 is WNHNN and CDR2 SYGVQD (reference sequence). Trimming cost V 3 bases and J 5 bases, with 7 bases left between them. CDR3 length: 12 residues. Study results and caveats: There were also nonresponders showing low normalized T-cell clonal expansion. CD8+ T cells showed, on average, more clonal expansion than CD4+ cells.

Sequencing used CD4+ or CD8+ T cells sorted from blood, obtained in a trial of the OX40 agonist ivuxolimab. The sequence derives from an adult with an advanced solid tumor such as melanoma, head and neck, liver or kidney cancer. V gene TRBV10-1 combines with J gene TRBJ1-2; D unclear. CDR3 coding DNA: TGCGCCAGCAGTGACTGGCCGTATGGCTACACCTTC. This gives the protein CASSDWPYGYTF.